This TCR beta chain was recovered during a study of blood T cell repertoires in COVID-19. In the study overall: Material from acute and convalescent COVID-19 was sourced from the United States, Italy and Spain.

The CDR3 is 18 residues long. Germline V CDR1 and CDR2: MNHEY, SMNVEV (reference sequence). V shed 6 bases, J shed 2 bases, and the junction held 13 bases outside the gene matches. The table came from immunoSEQ multiplex PCR; TCRdb's copy has only in-frame clones and leaves some out. The sample yields about 180,000 clones, approximately 81% seen once. The sequence derives from a woman aged 40 to 49 with acute COVID-19. The chain uses TRBV27 and TRBJ2-3, with TRBD2 matching 11 bases. What was sequenced was PBMCs or T cells enriched from blood (not recorded which). The CDR3 sequence is CASRPLPGTSGYTDTQYF. CDR3 nucleotides: TGTGCCAGCAGGCCCCTCCCCGGGACTAGCGGATACACAGATACGCAGTATTTT.